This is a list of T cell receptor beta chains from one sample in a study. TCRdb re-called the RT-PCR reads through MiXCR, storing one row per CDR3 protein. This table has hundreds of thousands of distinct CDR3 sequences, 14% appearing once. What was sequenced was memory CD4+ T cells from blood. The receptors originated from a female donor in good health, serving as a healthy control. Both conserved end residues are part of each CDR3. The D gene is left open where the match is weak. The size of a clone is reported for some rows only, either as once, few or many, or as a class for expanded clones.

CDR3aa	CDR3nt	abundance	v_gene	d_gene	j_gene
CASSFIKTGKRYEQYF	TGTGCCAGCAGTTTTATTAAAACAGGAAAGCGGTACGAGCAGTACTTC	.	TRBV12-3/TRBV12-4	.	TRBJ2-7
CASSTRDVMDTQYF	TGTGCCAGCAGCACCCGAGACGTCATGGATACGCAGTATTTT	.	TRBV7-2	.	TRBJ2-3
CATSRDRVGEQFF	TGTGCCACCAGCCGGGACAGGGTTGGTGAGCAGTTCTTC	few	TRBV24-1	TRBD1	TRBJ2-1
CASSLNVRADTQYF	TGTGCCAGCAGCCTGAACGTAAGGGCAGATACGCAGTATTTT	many	TRBV4-2	.	TRBJ2-3
CSALTGTSSYEQYF	TGCAGTGCCCTCACCGGGACTAGTTCCTACGAGCAGTACTTC	few	TRBV20-1	TRBD2	TRBJ2-7
CASSPSGRLSYNEQFF	TGTGCCAGCAGCCCCTCGGGACGGCTCTCCTACAATGAGCAGTTCTTC	.	TRBV7-2	.	TRBJ2-1
CSAEEGEEFGNTIYF	TGCAGTGCTGAGGAGGGGGAAGAATTTGGAAACACCATATATTTT	few	TRBV20-1	.	TRBJ1-3
CASRTGWAGSTDTQYF	TGTGCCAGCAGAACTGGGTGGGCGGGATCCACAGATACGCAGTATTTT	few	TRBV9	.	TRBJ2-3
CASSLAGSGLLGEQFF	TGTGCCAGCAGTTTAGCAGGTAGCGGGTTACTTGGTGAGCAGTTCTTC	.	TRBV27	TRBD2	TRBJ2-1
CASSYIDSYEQYF	TGTGCCAGCAGCTACATAGACTCCTACGAGCAGTACTTC	.	TRBV13	.	TRBJ2-7
CSARVGAGSYNEQFF	TGCAGTGCTAGGGTGGGGGCCGGCTCCTACAATGAGCAGTTCTTC	many	TRBV20-1	.	TRBJ2-1
CASSPTASYGYTF	TGTGCCAGCAGTCCTACAGCGAGCTATGGCTACACCTTC	few	TRBV28	.	TRBJ1-2
CTSTRGAGGTGELFF	TGTACCAGCACCAGGGGGGCAGGGGGCACCGGGGAGCTGTTTTTT	once	TRBV11-2	.	TRBJ2-2
CSARADRGWYEQYF	TGCAGTGCTAGAGCCGACAGGGGCTGGTACGAGCAGTACTTC	many	TRBV20-1	TRBD1	TRBJ2-7
CASSSLATSGNTIYF	TGTGCCAGCAGCTCCCTAGCGACCTCTGGAAACACCATATATTTT	many	TRBV7-2	.	TRBJ1-3
CSVFQTEQFF	TGCAGTGTTTTTCAGACAGAGCAGTTCTTC	.	TRBV20-1	.	TRBJ2-1
CASSPPIGGPNYEQYF	TGTGCCAGCTCACCACCGATCGGGGGGCCGAACTACGAGCAGTACTTC	many	TRBV18	.	TRBJ2-7
CASSRRTSEKLFF	TGTGCCAGCAGCCGCCGGACTTCTGAAAAACTGTTTTTT	.	TRBV6-6	.	TRBJ1-4
CASRNRDNEQFF	TGCGCCAGCCGAAACAGGGACAATGAGCAGTTCTTC	few	TRBV5-1	.	TRBJ2-1
CASRTNSGELFF	TGTGCCAGCAGGACTAATTCCGGGGAGCTGTTTTTT	.	TRBV28	.	TRBJ2-2
CASSLVLQSSYEQYF	TGCGCCAGCAGCTTGGTACTTCAGAGCTCCTACGAGCAGTACTTC	few	TRBV5-1	.	TRBJ2-7
CATSRDAGGKLFF	TGTGCCACCAGCAGAGATGCCGGTGGAAAACTGTTTTTT	few	TRBV15	.	TRBJ1-4
CASRLGPDTQYF	TGTGCCAGCAGGCTCGGCCCAGATACGCAGTATTTT	.	TRBV2	.	TRBJ2-3
CASSQDRSRKAFF	TGCGCCAGCAGCCAAGATCGTTCCCGGAAAGCTTTCTTT	.	TRBV4-3	.	TRBJ1-1
CATQVQGRQPQHF	TGTGCCACACAGGTACAGGGGAGGCAGCCCCAGCATTTT	.	TRBV6-1	TRBD1	TRBJ1-5
CASSLVLAVTGYNSPLHF	TGTGCCAGCAGCTTAGTTCTTGCGGTAACGGGGTATAATTCACCCCTCCACTTT	.	TRBV7-9	.	TRBJ1-6
CASSQMTGNPYF	TGTGCCAGCAGTCAGATGACAGGGAACCCTTACTTC	.	TRBV28	TRBD1	TRBJ2-7
CASRRQPGTEAFF	TGTGCCAGCAGGAGACAACCGGGGACTGAAGCTTTCTTT	few	TRBV7-9	.	TRBJ1-1
CASSLRATGNQPQHF	TGTGCCAGCAGCTTAAGGGCGACGGGAAATCAGCCCCAGCATTTT	.	TRBV11-1	.	TRBJ1-5
CASSQGGAIYEQYF	TGTGCCAGCAGCCAGGGGGGGGCAATCTACGAGCAGTACTTC	.	TRBV28	.	TRBJ2-7
CASSFGDTQYF	TGTGCCAGCAGCTTCGGAGATACGCAGTATTTT	many	TRBV5-6	.	TRBJ2-3